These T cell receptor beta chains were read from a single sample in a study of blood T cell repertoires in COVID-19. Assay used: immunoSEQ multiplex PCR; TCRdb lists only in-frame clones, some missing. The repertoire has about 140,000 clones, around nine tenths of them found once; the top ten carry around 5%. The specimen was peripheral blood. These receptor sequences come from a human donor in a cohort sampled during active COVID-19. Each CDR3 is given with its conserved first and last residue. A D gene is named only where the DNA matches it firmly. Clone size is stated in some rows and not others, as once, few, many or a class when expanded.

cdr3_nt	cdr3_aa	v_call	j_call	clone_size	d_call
TGTGCCAGCAGCGTTAGCGGGAGGGCTAGCACAGATACGCAGTATTTT	CASSVSGRASTDTQYF	TRBV9	TRBJ2-3	once	TRBD2
TGTGCCAGCTCACCACCCGACGGGACAGAGAACACTGAAGCTTTCTTT	CASSPPDGTENTEAFF	TRBV18	TRBJ1-1	-	TRBD1
TGTGCCAGCAGCCCCGGGACTAGCGGGGTCTACGAGCAGTACTTC	CASSPGTSGVYEQYF	TRBV5-4	TRBJ2-7	-	TRBD2
TGTGCCAGCAGGAGGGGGGGGGATCAGCCCCAGCATTTT	CASRRGGDQPQHF	TRBV12-3/TRBV12-4	TRBJ1-5	-	-
TGCAGCGTTAAGCGAACGGGAGTGTACAATGAGCAGTTCTTC	CSVKRTGVYNEQFF	TRBV29-1	TRBJ2-1	-	-
TGCATGGGGGGACCGAATGAGCAGTTCTTC	CMGGPNEQFF	TRBV20-1	TRBJ2-1	few	-
TGTGCCAGCAGTTTTTCCGTTGAGGTAGCGGGAGACATGGTGGTTTACAATGAGCAGTTCTTC	CASSFSVEVAGDMVVYNEQFF	TRBV27	TRBJ2-1	-	TRBD2
TGTGCCACCAGCACCGGACAGGGTCTGATCTACGAGCAGTACTTC	CATSTGQGLIYEQYF	TRBV15	TRBJ2-7	-	TRBD1
TGTGCCAGCAGTGCTAATCGACAGGGGAGGGAGACAGATACGCAGTATTTT	CASSANRQGRETDTQYF	TRBV6-1	TRBJ2-3	once	-
TGTGCCAGCAGTCCAAGCCGGCGCGGGAACGGGGACACCGGGGAGCTGTTTTTT	CASSPSRRGNGDTGELFF	TRBV27	TRBJ2-2	-	-
TGCGCCAGCAGCCAAGGGGGCCAACCTAGCACAGATACGCAGTATTTT	CASSQGGQPSTDTQYF	TRBV4-1	TRBJ2-3	-	-
TGTGCCATCAGTTCAACCGGGGGTGGGAGCGTGCGGGATGGAGGTACCTACAATGAGCAGTTCTTC	CAISSTGGGSVRDGGTYNEQFF	TRBV10-3	TRBJ2-1	-	-
TGTGCCAGCAGTTTATTGTCGAGTGGGCCTGCTTACGAGCAGTACTTC	CASSLLSSGPAYEQYF	TRBV28	TRBJ2-7	-	-
TGTGCCAGCAGCCTGGGACTAGCGGGAGACTACAATGAGCAGTTCTTC	CASSLGLAGDYNEQFF	TRBV7-8	TRBJ2-1	-	TRBD2
TGTGCCAGCAGTTATACAGCGGGCCTTCAAGAGACCCAGTACTTC	CASSYTAGLQETQYF	TRBV6-2/TRBV6-3	TRBJ2-5	-	-
TGTGCCAGTAGTATAGGAACTAGCGGGAGTCGGGAGACCCAGTACTTC	CASSIGTSGSRETQYF	TRBV19	TRBJ2-5	-	TRBD2
TGTGCCAGCAGCCAAGGCTCTGAACCTGTCGGTGAAAAACTGTTTTTT	CASSQGSEPVGEKLFF	TRBV3-1/TRBV3-2	TRBJ1-4	-	-
TGTGCCAGTAGTACCGCGGGAGACCCCGGGGCCAACGTCCTGACTTTC	CASSTAGDPGANVLTF	TRBV19	TRBJ2-6	-	TRBD2
TGTGCCAGCAGCTTAAGACAGGGGCTCCACGAGCAGTACTTC	CASSLRQGLHEQYF	TRBV7-6	TRBJ2-7	-	TRBD1
TGTGCCAGCACTAGGGGACAGAGCCAAGAGACCCAGTACTTC	CASTRGQSQETQYF	TRBV9	TRBJ2-5	-	TRBD1
TGTGCCAGCAGTTTATCGAGGCAGATCTACGAGCAGTACTTC	CASSLSRQIYEQYF	TRBV27	TRBJ2-7	-	-
TGTGCCAGCAGTCCCGACAGGGGTAATCAGCCCCAGCATTTT	CASSPDRGNQPQHF	TRBV6-5	TRBJ1-5	-	TRBD1
TGTGCCTGGAGGCCGGGGGGCAATGAGCAGTTCTTC	CAWRPGGNEQFF	TRBV30	TRBJ2-1	-	TRBD2
TGTGCCAGCAGCGTAGATCTAACCCACGAGCAGTACTTC	CASSVDLTHEQYF	TRBV9	TRBJ2-7	-	-
TGTGCCAGCAGGACGGGGAACACTGAAGCTTTCTTT	CASRTGNTEAFF	TRBV6-6	TRBJ1-1	-	-
TGCAGTGCTAGTGTCAGGGGAGAGACCCAGTACTTC	CSASVRGETQYF	TRBV20-1	TRBJ2-5	-	-
TGCAGCGTTTTTGACAGGGGCGACGAGCAGTACTTC	CSVFDRGDEQYF	TRBV29-1	TRBJ2-7	-	TRBD1
TGTGCCAGCAGCTCAACCTCCGGACTTCCCCGGGTGGAGCAGTACTTC	CASSSTSGLPRVEQYF	TRBV11-2	TRBJ2-7	-	-
TGTGCCAGCAGACTAGGGCTCTCTGGAAACACCATATATTTT	CASRLGLSGNTIYF	TRBV28	TRBJ1-3	-	-
TGTGCCATCAGGGGAACAGGGAACACTGAAGCTTTCTTT	CAIRGTGNTEAFF	TRBV10-3	TRBJ1-1	-	-
TGTGCCAGCAGTTTATCCCCGGGGAACACCATATATTTT	CASSLSPGNTIYF	TRBV28	TRBJ1-3	-	-
TGTGCCAGCAGGGGGAGGGACACCTATAATTCACCCCTCCACTTT	CASRGRDTYNSPLHF	TRBV2	TRBJ1-6	-	-
TGTGCCAGCAGCCCTCAAGCGAGAAAAAACATTCAGTACTTC	CASSPQARKNIQYF	TRBV5-4	TRBJ2-4	-	-
TGTGCCAGCAGTAGGACATCGACAGGCGGGGGTGAAAAACTGTTTTTT	CASSRTSTGGGEKLFF	TRBV28	TRBJ1-4	-	-
TGTGCTAGTGCGGTGAACACTGAAGCTTTCTTT	CASAVNTEAFF	TRBV12-5	TRBJ1-1	-	-
TGTGCCAGCAGTTACAGGGACAGGGATGGCTACACCTTC	CASSYRDRDGYTF	TRBV6-5	TRBJ1-2	-	TRBD1
TGTGCCAGCGGGCTCGGGAAGGAAACAACTAATGAAAAACTGTTTTTT	CASGLGKETTNEKLFF	TRBV7-6	TRBJ1-4	-	-
TGTGCCAGCAGTCAAGGACTAGCGAAGAGCAGGGATGAGCAGTTCTTC	CASSQGLAKSRDEQFF	TRBV6-1	TRBJ2-1	-	TRBD2
TGCGCCAGCAGCCAAGATCGGGGGGATGAGCAGTTCTTC	CASSQDRGDEQFF	TRBV4-3	TRBJ2-1	once	TRBD2
TGTGCCAGCAGTTTGGTGAGCCGCGCGAACGAGCAGTACTTC	CASSLVSRANEQYF	TRBV28	TRBJ2-7	-	-
TGTGCCACTTCGACAGGGATGGGGCTGGTCGAGCAGTACTTC	CATSTGMGLVEQYF	TRBV2	TRBJ2-7	-	TRBD1
TGTGCCAGCAGTAGCCCCCCAGGGCGGGGGGTAGAGACCCAGTACTTC	CASSSPPGRGVETQYF	TRBV6-2/TRBV6-3	TRBJ2-5	-	TRBD2
TGTGCCAGCTCACCTTTGGAGGAGGGCCCCTATGGCTACACCTTC	CASSPLEEGPYGYTF	TRBV18	TRBJ1-2	-	-
TGTGCCAGCAGCCAACTCCAGGGAGCGGGAGAAAACAATGAGCAGTTCTTC	CASSQLQGAGENNEQFF	TRBV3-1/TRBV3-2	TRBJ2-1	-	TRBD2
TGTGCCAGTGGGACCCAGGGGTGGTATGGCTACACCTTC	CASGTQGWYGYTF	TRBV6-5	TRBJ1-2	-	-
TGTGCCAGCAGTAGACAGGGGAGGAGGACTGAAGCTTTCTTT	CASSRQGRRTEAFF	TRBV6-5	TRBJ1-1	-	TRBD1
TGTGCCTGGACCCTCGGGACAGGGTTATACAATGAGCAGTTCTTC	CAWTLGTGLYNEQFF	TRBV30	TRBJ2-1	-	TRBD1
TGTGCCAGCCGCCAATCCCCGACAGGGGTAGCGATTTCACCCCTCCACTTT	CASRQSPTGVAISPLHF	TRBV3-1/TRBV3-2	TRBJ1-6	-	TRBD1
TGTGCCAGTAGTATCCCGGGGACTAGCGGGAGCTACGAGCAGTACTTC	CASSIPGTSGSYEQYF	TRBV19	TRBJ2-7	-	TRBD2